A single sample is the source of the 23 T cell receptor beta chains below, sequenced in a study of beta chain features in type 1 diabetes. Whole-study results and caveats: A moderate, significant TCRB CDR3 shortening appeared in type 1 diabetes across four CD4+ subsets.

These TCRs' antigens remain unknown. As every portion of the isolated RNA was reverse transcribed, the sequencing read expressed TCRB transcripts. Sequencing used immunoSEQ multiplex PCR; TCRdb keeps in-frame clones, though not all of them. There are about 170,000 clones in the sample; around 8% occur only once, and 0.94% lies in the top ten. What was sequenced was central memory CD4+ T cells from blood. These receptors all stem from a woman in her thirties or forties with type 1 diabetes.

DNA of the CDR3: TGCGCCAGCAGCTTGTATGGAGGGGAGTCCAATGAGCAGTTCTTC. It translates to CASSLYGGESNEQFF. The gene calls are TRBV5-1 and TRBJ2-1, with a tentative D call TRBD2 (6 bases). CDR3 size: 15 residues. The ends were cut back, 1 base at V and 6 bases at J, with 14 bases in the middle. The germline CDR1 and CDR2 sequences are SGHRS and YFSETQ.

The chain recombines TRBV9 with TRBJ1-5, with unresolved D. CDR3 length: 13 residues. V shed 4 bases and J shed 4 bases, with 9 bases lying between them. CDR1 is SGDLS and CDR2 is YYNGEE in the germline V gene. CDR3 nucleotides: TGTGCCAGCAGCCCCTCGGGGAATCAGCCCCAGCATTTT. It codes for CASSPSGNQPQHF. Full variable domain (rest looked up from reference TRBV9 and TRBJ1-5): DSGVTQTPKHLITATGQRVTLRCSPRSGDLSVYWYQQSLDQGLQFLIQYYNGEERAKGNILERFSAQQFPDLHSELNLSSLELGDSALYFCASSPSGNQPQHFGDGTRLSIL.

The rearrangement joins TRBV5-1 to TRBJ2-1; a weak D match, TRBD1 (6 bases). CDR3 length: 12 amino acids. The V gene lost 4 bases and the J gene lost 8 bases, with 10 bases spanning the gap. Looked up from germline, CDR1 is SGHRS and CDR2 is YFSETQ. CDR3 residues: CASSPGADEQFF. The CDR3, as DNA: TGCGCCAGCAGCCCAGGGGCCGATGAGCAGTTCTTC.

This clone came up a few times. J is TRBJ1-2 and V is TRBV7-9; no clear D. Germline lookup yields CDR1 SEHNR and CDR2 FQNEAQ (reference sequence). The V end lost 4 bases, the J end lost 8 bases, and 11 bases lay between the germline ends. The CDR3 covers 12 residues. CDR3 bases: TGTGCCAGCAGCTCGGAGACCCGGGGCTACACCTTC. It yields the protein CASSSETRGYTF.

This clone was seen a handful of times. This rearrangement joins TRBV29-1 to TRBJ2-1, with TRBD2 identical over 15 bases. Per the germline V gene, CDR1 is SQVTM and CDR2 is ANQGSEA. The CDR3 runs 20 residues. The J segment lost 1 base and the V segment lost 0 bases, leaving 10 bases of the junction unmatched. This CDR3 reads CSVEDSPGLAGGSSYNEQFF. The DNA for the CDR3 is TGCAGCGTTGAAGATTCGCCGGGACTAGCGGGGGGCTCGTCCTACAATGAGCAGTTCTTC.

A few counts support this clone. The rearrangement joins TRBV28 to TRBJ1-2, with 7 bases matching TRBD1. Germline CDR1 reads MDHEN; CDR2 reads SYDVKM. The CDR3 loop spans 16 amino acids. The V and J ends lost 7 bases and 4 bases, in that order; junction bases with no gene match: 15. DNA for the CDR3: TGTGCCAGCATCCCCAGGGGGTCCCTGGGTGGCTATGGCTACACCTTC. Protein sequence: CASIPRGSLGGYGYTF.

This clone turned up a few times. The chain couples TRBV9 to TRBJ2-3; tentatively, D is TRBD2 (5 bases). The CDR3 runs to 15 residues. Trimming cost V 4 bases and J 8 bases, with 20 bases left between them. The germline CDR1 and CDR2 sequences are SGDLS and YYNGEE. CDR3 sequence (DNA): TGTGCCAGCAGCCCCCGGGGAGCGCCGGCGGTTACGCAGTATTTT. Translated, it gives CASSPRGAPAVTQYF.

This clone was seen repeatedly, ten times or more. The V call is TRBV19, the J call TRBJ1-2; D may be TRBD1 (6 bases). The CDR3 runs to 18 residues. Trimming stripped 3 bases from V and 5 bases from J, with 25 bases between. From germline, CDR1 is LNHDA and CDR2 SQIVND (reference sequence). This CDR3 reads CASSMNRASQQMGYGYTF. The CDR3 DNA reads TGTGCCAGTAGTATGAACAGGGCAAGTCAACAGATGGGGTATGGCTACACCTTC.

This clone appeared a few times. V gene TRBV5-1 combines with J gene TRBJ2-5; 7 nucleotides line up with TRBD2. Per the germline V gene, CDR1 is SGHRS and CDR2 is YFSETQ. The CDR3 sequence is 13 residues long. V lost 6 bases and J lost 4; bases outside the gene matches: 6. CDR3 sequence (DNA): TGCGCCAGCAAGGAGGGGAGGGGAGAGACCCAGTACTTC. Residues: CASKEGRGETQYF. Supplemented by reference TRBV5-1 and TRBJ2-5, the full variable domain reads KAGVTQTPRYLIKTRGQQVTLSCSPISGHRSVSWYQQTPGQGLQFLFEYFSETQRNKGNFPGRFSGRQFSNSRSEMNVSTLELGDSALYLCASKEGRGETQYFGPGTRLLVL.

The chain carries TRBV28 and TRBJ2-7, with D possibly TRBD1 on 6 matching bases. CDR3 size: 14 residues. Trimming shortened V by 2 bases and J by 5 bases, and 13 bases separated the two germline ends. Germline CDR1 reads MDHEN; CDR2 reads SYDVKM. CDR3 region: CASSLNQGQHEQYF. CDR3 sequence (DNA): TGTGCCAGCAGTTTAAACCAGGGGCAGCACGAGCAGTACTTC.

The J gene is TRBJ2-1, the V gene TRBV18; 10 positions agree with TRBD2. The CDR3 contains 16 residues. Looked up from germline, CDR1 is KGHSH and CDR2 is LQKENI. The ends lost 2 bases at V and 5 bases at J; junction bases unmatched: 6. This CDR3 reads CASSPGLLAGDNEQFF. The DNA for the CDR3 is TGTGCCAGCTCACCAGGTTTGCTAGCGGGGGACAATGAGCAGTTCTTC.

This CDR3 is CASKLRTEDGYTF. The CDR3 coding sequence is TGTGCCAGCAAGTTAAGGACGGAGGATGGCTACACCTTC. The chain recombines TRBV7-2 with TRBJ1-2; D unclear. The V end lost 7 bases, the J end lost 6 bases, and 15 bases lay between the germline ends. CDR3 length: 13 residues. Germline V gene lookup returns CDR1 SGHTA and CDR2 FQGNSA.

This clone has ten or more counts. CDR3 loop: CASCPGDSYNEQFF. The CDR3 DNA follows: TGTGCCAGCTGCCCCGGAGACTCCTACAATGAGCAGTTCTTC. This chain links TRBV9 with TRBJ2-1, with no clear D. The germline CDR1 and CDR2 sequences are SGDLS and YYNGEE. This CDR3 has 14 residues. V lost 7 bases to trimming and J lost 0 bases, with 11 bases between them.

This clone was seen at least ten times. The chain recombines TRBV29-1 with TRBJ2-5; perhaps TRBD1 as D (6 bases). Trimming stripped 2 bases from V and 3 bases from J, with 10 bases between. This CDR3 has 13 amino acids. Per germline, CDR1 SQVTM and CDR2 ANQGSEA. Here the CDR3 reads CSVELTGKETQYF. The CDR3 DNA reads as TGCAGCGTTGAATTAACAGGGAAAGAGACCCAGTACTTC.

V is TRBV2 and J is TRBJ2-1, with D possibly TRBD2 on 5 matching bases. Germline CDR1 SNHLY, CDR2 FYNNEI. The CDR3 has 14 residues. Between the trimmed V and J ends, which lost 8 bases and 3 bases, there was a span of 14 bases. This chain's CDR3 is CASGNRGIYNEQFF. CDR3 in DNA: TGTGCCAGCGGAAACCGGGGAATCTACAATGAGCAGTTCTTC.

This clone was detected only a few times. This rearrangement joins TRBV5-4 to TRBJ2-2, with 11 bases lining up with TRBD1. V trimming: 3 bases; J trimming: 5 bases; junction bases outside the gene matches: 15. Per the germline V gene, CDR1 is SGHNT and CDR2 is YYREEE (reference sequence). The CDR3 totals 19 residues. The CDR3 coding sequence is TGTGCCAGCAGCTCCCGGGACAGGGGGATCTGGCGGAGAACCGGGGAGCTGTTTTTT. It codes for CASSSRDRGIWRRTGELFF.

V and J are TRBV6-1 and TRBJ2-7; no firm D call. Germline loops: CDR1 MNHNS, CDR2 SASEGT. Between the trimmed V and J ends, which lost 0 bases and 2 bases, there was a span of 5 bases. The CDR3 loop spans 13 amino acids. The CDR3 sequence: CASSEARTYEQYF. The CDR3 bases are TGTGCCAGCAGTGAAGCCAGAACCTACGAGCAGTACTTC.

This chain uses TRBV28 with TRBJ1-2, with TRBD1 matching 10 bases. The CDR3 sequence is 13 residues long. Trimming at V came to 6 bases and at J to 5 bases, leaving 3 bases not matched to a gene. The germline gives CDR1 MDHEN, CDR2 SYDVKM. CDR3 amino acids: CASRSGQGYGYTF. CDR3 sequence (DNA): TGTGCCAGCAGGTCGGGACAGGGGTATGGCTACACCTTC.

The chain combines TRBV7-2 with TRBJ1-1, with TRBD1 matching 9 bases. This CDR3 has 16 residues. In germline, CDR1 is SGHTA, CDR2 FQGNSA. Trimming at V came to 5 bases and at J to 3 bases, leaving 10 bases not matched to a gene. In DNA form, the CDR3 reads TGTGCCAGCAGCCGGACAGGGGCAGGGGGGGACACTGAAGCTTTCTTT. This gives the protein CASSRTGAGGDTEAFF.

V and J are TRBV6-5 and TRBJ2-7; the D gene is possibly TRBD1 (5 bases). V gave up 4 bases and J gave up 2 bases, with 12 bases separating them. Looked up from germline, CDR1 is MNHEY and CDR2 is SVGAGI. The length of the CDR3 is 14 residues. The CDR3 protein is CASSSQGSTYEQYF. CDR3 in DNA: TGTGCCAGCAGTTCTCAGGGATCTACCTACGAGCAGTACTTC.

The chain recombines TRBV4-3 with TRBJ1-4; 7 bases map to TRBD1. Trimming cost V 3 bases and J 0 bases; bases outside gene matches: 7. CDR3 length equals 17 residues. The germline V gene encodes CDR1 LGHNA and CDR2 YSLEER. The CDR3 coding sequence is TGCGCCAGCAGCCACTCGGGACAGATAGCAACTAATGAAAAACTGTTTTTT. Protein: CASSHSGQIATNEKLFF.

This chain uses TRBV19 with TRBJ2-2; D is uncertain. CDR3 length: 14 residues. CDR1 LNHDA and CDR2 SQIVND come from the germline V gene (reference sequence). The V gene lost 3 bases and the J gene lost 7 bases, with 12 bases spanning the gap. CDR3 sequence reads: CASSILLTYGELFF. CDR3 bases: TGTGCCAGTAGTATTCTTCTCACTTACGGGGAGCTGTTTTTT. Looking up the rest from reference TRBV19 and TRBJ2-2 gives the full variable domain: DGGITQSPKYLFRKEGQNVTLSCEQNLNHDAMYWYRQDPGQGLRLIYYSQIVNDFQKGDIAEGYSVSREKKESFPLTVTSAQKNPTAFYLCASSILLTYGELFFGEGSRLTVL.

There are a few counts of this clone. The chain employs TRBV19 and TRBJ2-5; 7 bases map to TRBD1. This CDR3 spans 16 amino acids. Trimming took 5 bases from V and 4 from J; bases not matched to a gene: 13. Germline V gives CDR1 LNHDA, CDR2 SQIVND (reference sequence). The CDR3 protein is CASSSQGTAKSETQYF. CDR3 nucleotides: TGTGCCAGTAGTTCACAAGGGACAGCAAAGTCAGAGACCCAGTACTTC.